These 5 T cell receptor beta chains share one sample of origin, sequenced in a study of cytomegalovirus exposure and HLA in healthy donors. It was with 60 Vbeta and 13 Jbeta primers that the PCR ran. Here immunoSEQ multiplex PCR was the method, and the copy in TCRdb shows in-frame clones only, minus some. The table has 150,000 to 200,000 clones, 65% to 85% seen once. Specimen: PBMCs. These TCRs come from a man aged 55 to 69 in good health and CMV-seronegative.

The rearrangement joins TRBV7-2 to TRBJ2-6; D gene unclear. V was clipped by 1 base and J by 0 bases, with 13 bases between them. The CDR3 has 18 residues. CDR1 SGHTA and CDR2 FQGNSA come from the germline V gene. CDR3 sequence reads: CASSLVLGANSGANVLTF. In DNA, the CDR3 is TGTGCCAGCAGCTTAGTTCTGGGCGCCAACTCTGGGGCCAACGTCCTGACTTTC.

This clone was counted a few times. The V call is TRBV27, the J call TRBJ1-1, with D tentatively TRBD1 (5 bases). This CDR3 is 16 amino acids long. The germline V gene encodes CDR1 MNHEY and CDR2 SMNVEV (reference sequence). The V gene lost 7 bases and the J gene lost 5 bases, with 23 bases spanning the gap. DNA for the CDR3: TGTGCCAGCACCCGACCATTTGGACGTGGGGGGACTGAAGCTTTCTTT. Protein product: CASTRPFGRGGTEAFF.

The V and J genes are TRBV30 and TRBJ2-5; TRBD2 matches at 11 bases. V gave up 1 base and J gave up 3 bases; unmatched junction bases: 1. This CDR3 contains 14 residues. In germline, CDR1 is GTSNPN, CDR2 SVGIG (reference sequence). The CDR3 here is CAWSEGLAEETQYF. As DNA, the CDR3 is TGTGCCTGGAGTGAGGGACTAGCGGAAGAGACCCAGTACTTC.

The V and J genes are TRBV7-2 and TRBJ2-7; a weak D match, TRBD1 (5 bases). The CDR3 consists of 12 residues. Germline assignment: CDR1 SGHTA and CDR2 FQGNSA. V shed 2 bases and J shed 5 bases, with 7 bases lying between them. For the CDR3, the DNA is TGTGCCAGCAGCTTACAGGGTGACGAGCAGTACTTC. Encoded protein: CASSLQGDEQYF.

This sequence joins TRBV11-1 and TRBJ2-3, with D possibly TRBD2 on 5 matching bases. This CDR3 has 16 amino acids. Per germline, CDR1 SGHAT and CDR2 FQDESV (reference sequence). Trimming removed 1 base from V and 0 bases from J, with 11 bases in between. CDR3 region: CASSLVVTSSTDTQYF. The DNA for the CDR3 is TGTGCCAGCAGCTTAGTAGTTACTAGTAGCACAGATACGCAGTATTTT.